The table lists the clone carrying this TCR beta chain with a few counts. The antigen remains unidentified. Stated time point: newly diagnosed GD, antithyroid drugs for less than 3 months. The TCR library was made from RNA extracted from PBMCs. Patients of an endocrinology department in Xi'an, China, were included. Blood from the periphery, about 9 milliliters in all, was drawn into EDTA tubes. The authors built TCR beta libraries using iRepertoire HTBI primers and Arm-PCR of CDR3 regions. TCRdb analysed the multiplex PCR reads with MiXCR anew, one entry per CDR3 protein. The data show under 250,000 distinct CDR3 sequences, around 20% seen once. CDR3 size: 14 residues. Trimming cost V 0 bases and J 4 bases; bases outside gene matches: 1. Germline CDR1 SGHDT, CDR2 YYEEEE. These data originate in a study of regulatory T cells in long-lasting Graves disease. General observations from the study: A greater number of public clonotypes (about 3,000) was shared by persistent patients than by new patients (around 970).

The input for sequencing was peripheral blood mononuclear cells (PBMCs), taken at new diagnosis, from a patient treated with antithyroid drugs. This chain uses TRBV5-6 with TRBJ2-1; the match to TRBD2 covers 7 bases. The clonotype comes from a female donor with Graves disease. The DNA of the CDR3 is TGTGCCAGCAGCTTGGCGCGGGAGTACAATGAGCAGTTCTTC. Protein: CASSLAREYNEQFF.